This TCR beta chain comes out of a study of radiation and T cells in renal cell carcinoma. Indicated time point: blood 2 weeks post-SBRT. The treatment here: 15 Gy SBRT to primary tumor, nephrectomy 4 weeks later. Per germline, CDR1 MDHEN and CDR2 SYDVKM. The CDR3 has 14 residues. The J segment lost 4 bases and the V segment lost 5 bases, leaving 6 bases of the junction unmatched. About this clone itself: Its antigen is not identified.

General observations from the study: Baseline intratumoral clonotype presence is unknown without pretreatment biopsies. Top tumor clonotypes rose in blood 2 weeks post-radiation, then contracted.

Clones were sequenced by immunoSEQ multiplex PCR, and TCRdb holds only the in-frame ones, with some missing. This sample yields about 130,000 clones, of which 75% to 85% are seen a single time; approximately 2% belongs to the top ten. This TCR came from a woman aged 60 to 75 with renal cell carcinoma. J is TRBJ2-5 and V is TRBV28; TRBD1 aligns across 8 bases. This material consisted of blood, taken from a patient whose treatment included radiotherapy and nephrectomy. The CDR3, as DNA: TGTGCCAGCAGTCGACAGGGGTTTGGAGAGACCCAGTACTTC. This codes for CASSRQGFGETQYF.